This T cell receptor beta chain is drawn from a study of blood T cell repertoires in COVID-19. Study-level information: Samples representing acute and convalescent COVID-19 were sourced from the United States, Italy and Spain. The cDNA or gDNA used as material had been derived from T cells, B-cell-depleted T cells, or PBMCs.

This CDR3 is 16 amino acids long. The germline V gene encodes CDR1 SGHVS and CDR2 FNYEAQ. The trim removed 2 bases at V and 6 bases at J, leaving 7 bases unmatched. Authors' methods: Amplification of reference gene primers provided the estimated nucleated cell counts. Here immunoSEQ multiplex PCR was the method, and the copy in TCRdb shows in-frame clones only, minus some. Clone size and V and J calls were adopted from that table, with D and trimming inferred from the DNA. The sample yields approximately 53,000 clones, roughly 80% seen once. This clonotype was obtained from an older woman with acute or convalescent COVID-19. V is TRBV7-6 and J is TRBJ2-1; 10 bases map to TRBD2. Material for sequencing was peripheral blood. CDR3 region: CASSLQKRGGLNEQFF. The CDR3 DNA reads TGTGCCAGCAGCTTACAGAAGCGGGGGGGCCTCAATGAGCAGTTCTTC.